The 11 T cell receptor beta chains below were found in one sample sequenced in a study of blood T cell repertoires in COVID-19 (dated by TCRdb to the early 2020s). The library relied on the immunoSEQ multiplex PCR assay. In TCRdb, the immuneACCESS table is reduced to in-frame sequences with V and J assigned. These tables do not hold every clone; where another copy was compared, an unresolved V gene accounts for under half, and the others remain unexplained. The sample profile shows about 270,000 clones; over 75% of them were found once. Of the sample, 2.4% falls within the top ten clones. The specimen was PBMCs or T cells enriched from blood (not recorded which). The receptors shown here come from a woman aged 18-29 years who had recovered from COVID-19.

The rearrangement joins TRBV2 to TRBJ2-7; possibly TRBD1 for D (5 bases). The V gene lost 1 base and the J gene lost 4 bases, with 5 bases spanning the gap. The CDR3 extends over 12 amino acids. The germline CDR1 and CDR2 sequences are SNHLY and FYNNEI. In nucleotides, the CDR3 is TGTGCCAGCAGTGAAGGACAGTACGAGCAGTACTTC. Its translation is CASSEGQYEQYF. Full variable domain (remainder filled in from reference TRBV2 and TRBJ2-7): EPEVTQTPSHQVTQMGQEVILRCVPISNHLYFYWYRQILGQKVEFLVSFYNNEISEKSEIFDDQFSVERPDGSNFTLKIRSTKLEDSAMYFCASSEGQYEQYFGPGTRLTVT.

This clone appeared once. V and J are TRBV6-5 and TRBJ2-7; D is possibly TRBD2 (5 bases). Germline V CDR1 and CDR2: MNHEY, SVGAGI. V was cut by 6 bases and J by 4 bases, with 7 bases left in between. This CDR3 has 11 residues. Written as DNA, the CDR3 is TGTGCCAGCAGAGAGGGTTACGAGCAGTACTTC. Protein: CASREGYEQYF.

V and J are TRBV5-1 and TRBJ2-5; D is perhaps TRBD1 (5 bases). Deletions cut 3 bases from V and 5 bases from J, with 8 bases between. This CDR3 comprises 12 residues. Germline V gene lookup returns CDR1 SGHRS and CDR2 YFSETQ. CDR3 protein: CASSSTEETQYF. The CDR3 DNA is TGCGCCAGCAGCTCGACAGAGGAGACCCAGTACTTC.

The chain links TRBV5-1 to TRBJ2-2; 9 bases line up with TRBD2. The V and J ends lost 7 bases and 1 base, in that order; junction bases with no gene match: 14. This CDR3 is 18 amino acids long. The germline CDR1 and CDR2 sequences are SGHRS and YFSETQ. The CDR3 nucleotides are TGCGCCAGCTGTGATAGCGGGGGCCCTGGGTGGAACACCGGGGAGCTGTTTTTT. This translates into CASCDSGGPGWNTGELFF.

There are many counts of this clone. The genes are TRBV27 and TRBJ2-7; D remains ambiguous. Per germline, CDR1 MNHEY and CDR2 SMNVEV (reference sequence). The CDR3 has 17 residues. The V end was cut by 3 bases, the J end by 2 bases, with 20 bases between. CDR3 nucleotides: TGTGCCAGCAGTTTCTCCGCCACGGGTCGCTTTCCCTACGAGCAGTACTTC. This gives the protein CASSFSATGRFPYEQYF.

The chain employs TRBV20-1 and TRBJ2-5; possible D gene TRBD2, 7 bases. CDR1 and CDR2 from the germline V gene are DFQATT and SNEGSKA (reference sequence). There are 15 residues in the CDR3. Trimming took off 3 bases at V and 1 base at J, with 15 bases between the two ends. The CDR3 reads CSASKGGGFQETQYF. The CDR3 bases are TGCAGTGCTAGTAAAGGGGGGGGGTTCCAAGAGACCCAGTACTTC.

This clone has only one observation. The J gene is TRBJ1-1, the V gene TRBV2; TRBD1 is a possible D gene (5 bases). V was clipped by 0 bases and J by 4 bases, with 18 bases between them. This CDR3 has 17 amino acids. Per the germline V gene, CDR1 is SNHLY and CDR2 is FYNNEI. CDR3 bases: TGTGCCAGCAGTGAAGCAACGCTTCGGGGGGATGGCACTGAAGCTTTCTTT. This translates into CASSEATLRGDGTEAFF.

The V call is TRBV5-1, the J call TRBJ2-2; weak D call: TRBD1 (5 bases). CDR1 SGHRS and CDR2 YFSETQ come from the germline V gene. CDR3 length: 14 amino acids. Trimming pared 7 bases from V and 3 bases from J, leaving 13 bases between. Here the CDR3 reads CASALIQDTGELFF. The CDR3 DNA is TGCGCCAGCGCACTCATACAGGACACCGGGGAGCTGTTTTTT.

The chain uses TRBV30 and TRBJ1-5; 9 bases fit TRBD1. J lost 0 bases, V lost 1 base, and 7 bases had no gene match. The CDR3 spans 17 residues. Germline assignment: CDR1 GTSNPN and CDR2 SVGIG (reference sequence). The CDR3 nucleotides read TGTGCCTGGAGTGCCGGACAGGGGATTTATAGCAATCAGCCCCAGCATTTT. Its protein product is CAWSAGQGIYSNQPQHF.

The rearrangement links TRBV14 to TRBJ2-1, with 12 bases identical to TRBD2. The CDR3 has 17 residues. Losses at the gene ends were 5 bases for V and 0 bases for J; bases not matched to a gene: 5. From germline, CDR1 is SGHDN and CDR2 FVKESK. The CDR3 region is CASSSTSGGSSYNEQFF. As DNA, the CDR3 is TGTGCCAGCAGCTCGACTAGCGGGGGAAGCTCCTACAATGAGCAGTTCTTC.

The rearrangement links TRBV19 to TRBJ2-7; TRBD2 agrees at 8 bases. The junction had 7 bases not matched to a gene; V was cut back by 5 bases and J by 4 bases. Germline CDR1 LNHDA, CDR2 SQIVND (reference sequence). CDR3 size: 14 residues. The CDR3 nucleotides are TGTGCCAGTAGTGTCATAGCGGGGCGGTACGAGCAGTACTTC. Translation: CASSVIAGRYEQYF.